This T cell receptor beta chain was documented in a study of cytomegalovirus exposure and HLA in healthy donors. Study results and limitations: Looking again later, the authors saw that most CMV-associated TCR beta chains seemed HLA-restricted.

With 4 bases removed from V and 0 bases from J, the gap between germline ends came to 17 bases. CDR3 size: 17 residues. The germline V gene has CDR1 SGDLS and CDR2 YYNGEE. Turning to this clone: As yet, its antigen is unknown.

PCR used 60 Vbeta primers and 13 Jbeta primers. Data came from immunoSEQ multiplex PCR; TCRdb stores just in-frame clones and leaves some out. The table lists some 80,000 clones, 65% to 85% of them singletons. The TCR sequence derives from a man aged 45-65 years in good health and CMV-seronegative. The chain is built from TRBV9 and TRBJ1-3, with D maybe TRBD1 (5 bases). The source material was PBMCs. In nucleotides, the CDR3 is TGTGCCAGCAGCAACGCTAACAGGTTTACCTCTGGAAACACCATATATTTT. Protein sequence: CASSNANRFTSGNTIYF.